The entry that follows covers one TCR beta chain sequence. Antigen specificity is unknown. Each sample had about 100,000 TCR templates assayed. The protocol was immunoSEQ multiplex PCR, while the TCRdb copy is restricted to in-frame clones and leaves out a portion. The sample records 11,000 to 15,000 clones, around 49% being singletons. A 37°C coculture lasting five to seven days was applied to the mixed lymphocyte reaction cells. The sample is drawn from a study of siplizumab effects on memory and regulatory T cells. As for the study in general: Mixed lymphocyte reactions were paired, with siplizumab at about 1 ug/mL or without drug.

Findings of the study overall: The naive T cell population seemed more diverse than memory cells and seemed a major contributor to the alloresponse. Many proliferating CD4+ or CD8+ clones remained unclassified. Roughly 75-95% of them could not be assigned either a naive or a memory phenotype.

Germline lookup yields CDR1 MNHNY and CDR2 SVGAGI (reference sequence). The length of the CDR3 is 15 residues. Deletions cut 5 bases from V and 3 bases from J, with 17 bases between. The sequenced sample consisted of CFSE-low (dividing) CD4+ T cells sorted from an allogeneic mixed lymphocyte reaction. The chain employs TRBV6-6 and TRBJ2-7, with unresolved D. This TCR came from a human donor in good health; the cells came from an allogeneic mixed lymphocyte reaction. Here the CDR3 reads CASSHTLDSYYEQYF. The CDR3 nucleotides are TGTGCCAGCAGTCACACCCTCGATAGCTACTACGAGCAGTACTTC.